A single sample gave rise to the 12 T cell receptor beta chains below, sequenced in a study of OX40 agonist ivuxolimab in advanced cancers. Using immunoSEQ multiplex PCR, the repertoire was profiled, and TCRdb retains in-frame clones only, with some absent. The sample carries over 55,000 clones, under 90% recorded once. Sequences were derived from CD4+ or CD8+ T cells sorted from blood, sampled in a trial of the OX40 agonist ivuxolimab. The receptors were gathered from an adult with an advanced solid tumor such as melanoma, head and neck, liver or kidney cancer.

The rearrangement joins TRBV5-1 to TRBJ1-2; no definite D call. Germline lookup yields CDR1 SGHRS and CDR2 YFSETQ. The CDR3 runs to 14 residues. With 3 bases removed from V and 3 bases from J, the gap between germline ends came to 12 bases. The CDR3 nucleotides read TGCGCCAGCAGCTCCCTGTCGTCGGACTATGGCTACACCTTC. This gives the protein CASSSLSSDYGYTF.

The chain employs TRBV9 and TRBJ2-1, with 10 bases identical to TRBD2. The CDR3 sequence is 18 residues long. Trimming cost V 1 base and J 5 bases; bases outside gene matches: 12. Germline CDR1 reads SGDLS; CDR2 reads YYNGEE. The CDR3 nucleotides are TGTGCCAGCAGCGTAAGAGTGGCTAGCGGGGGTCCAAACAATGAGCAGTTCTTC. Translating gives CASSVRVASGGPNNEQFF.

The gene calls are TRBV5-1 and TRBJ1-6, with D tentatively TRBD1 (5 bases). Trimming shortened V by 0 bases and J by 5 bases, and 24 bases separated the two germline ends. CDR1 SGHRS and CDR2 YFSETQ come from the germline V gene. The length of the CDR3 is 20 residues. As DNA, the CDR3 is TGCGCCAGCAGCTTGGGACAAAACGAGAGGGGATCGGGACATAATTCACCCCTCCACTTT. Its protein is CASSLGQNERGSGHNSPLHF.

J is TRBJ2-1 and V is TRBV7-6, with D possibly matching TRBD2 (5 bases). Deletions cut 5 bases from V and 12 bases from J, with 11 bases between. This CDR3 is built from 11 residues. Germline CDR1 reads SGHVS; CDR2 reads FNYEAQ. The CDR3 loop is CASSDTRPQFF. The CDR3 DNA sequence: TGTGCCAGCAGCGATACTAGGCCGCAGTTCTTC. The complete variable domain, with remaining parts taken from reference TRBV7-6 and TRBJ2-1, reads GAGVSQSPRYKVTKRGQDVALRCDPISGHVSLYWYRQALGQGPEFLTYFNYEAQQDKSGLPNDRFSAERPEGSISTLTIQRTEQRDSAMYRCASSDTRPQFFGPGTRLTVL.

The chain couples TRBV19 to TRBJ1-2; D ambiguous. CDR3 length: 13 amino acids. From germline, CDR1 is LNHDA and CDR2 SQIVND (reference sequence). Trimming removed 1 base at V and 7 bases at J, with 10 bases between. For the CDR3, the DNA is TGTGCCAGTAGTATAGTCTCCGACACTGGCTACACCTTC. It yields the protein CASSIVSDTGYTF.

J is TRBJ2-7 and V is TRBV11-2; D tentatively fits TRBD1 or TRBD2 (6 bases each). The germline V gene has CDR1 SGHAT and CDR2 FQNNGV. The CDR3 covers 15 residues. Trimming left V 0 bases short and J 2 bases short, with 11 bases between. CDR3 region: CASSLEPGATYEQYF. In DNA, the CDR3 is TGTGCCAGCAGCTTAGAGCCGGGGGCAACCTACGAGCAGTACTTC.

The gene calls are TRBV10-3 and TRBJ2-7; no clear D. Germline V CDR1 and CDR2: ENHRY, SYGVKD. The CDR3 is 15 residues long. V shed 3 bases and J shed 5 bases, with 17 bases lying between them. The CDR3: CAISEAAGRVNEQYF. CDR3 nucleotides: TGTGCCATCAGTGAAGCCGCCGGACGGGTAAACGAGCAGTACTTC.

CDR3 DNA sequence: TGTGCCAGCAACCCGGGACAGGGGCCATACAATGAGCAGTTCTTC. Protein product: CASNPGQGPYNEQFF. The rearrangement links TRBV6-5 to TRBJ2-1, with 10 bases lining up with TRBD1. The V gene end was trimmed by 7 bases and the J gene end by 4 bases; junction bases not matched to a gene: 7. The germline CDR1 and CDR2 sequences are MNHEY and SVGAGI. There are 15 residues in the CDR3.

The CDR3 sequence: CASSRTYEQYF. The DNA for the CDR3 is TGTGCCAGCAGTAGAACCTACGAGCAGTACTTC. This chain connects TRBV28 to TRBJ2-7; D is undetermined. With 5 bases removed from V and 2 bases from J, the gap between germline ends came to 4 bases. The CDR3 length is 11 residues. The germline gives CDR1 MDHEN, CDR2 SYDVKM.

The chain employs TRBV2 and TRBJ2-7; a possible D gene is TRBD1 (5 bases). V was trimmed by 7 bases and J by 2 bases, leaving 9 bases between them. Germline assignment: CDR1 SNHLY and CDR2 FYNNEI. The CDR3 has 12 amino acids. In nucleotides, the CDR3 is TGTGCCAGCACCAGGGTGACCTACGAGCAGTACTTC. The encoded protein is CASTRVTYEQYF.

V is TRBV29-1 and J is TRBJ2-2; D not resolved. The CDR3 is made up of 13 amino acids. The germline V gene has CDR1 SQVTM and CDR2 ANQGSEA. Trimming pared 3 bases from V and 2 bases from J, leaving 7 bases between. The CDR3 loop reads CSVDPFNTGELFF. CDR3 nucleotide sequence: TGCAGCGTTGATCCATTTAACACCGGGGAGCTGTTTTTT.

CDR3 coding DNA: TGTGCCAGCAGCGAGGGGAGGGAAATGCAGTTCTTC. Amino acid sequence: CASSEGREMQFF. The rearrangement joins TRBV9 to TRBJ2-1; the match to TRBD2 covers 7 bases. Germline V gene sequence: CDR1 SGDLS, CDR2 YYNGEE. This CDR3 contains 12 residues. The J segment lost 12 bases and the V segment lost 3 bases, leaving 6 bases of the junction unmatched.